A single sample gave rise to the 21 T cell receptor beta chains below, sequenced in a study of shared clonotypes between healthy human individuals. This table comes from immunoSEQ multiplex PCR, and its TCRdb copy is limited to in-frame clones, with some not included. The repertoire has approximately 2.5 million clones, roughly nine tenths of them found once; the top ten carry under 0.15%. The sample comprised naive CD4+ T cells sorted from blood. Subset described: CD45RA+ positively selected. These receptors were collected from a man aged 18 to 29 in good health.

This clone is a singleton in its sample. At one end the junction does not follow the germline gene, possibly because of a read error. The chain carries TRBV11-3 and TRBJ2-2; D may be TRBD2 (5 bases). The V gene's germline CDR1 is SGHNT and CDR2 YENEEA. The CDR3 is 10 amino acids. CDR3 sequence (DNA): TGTGCCAGCAGCTTAGGGGAGTTGTTTTTT. This codes for CASSLGELFF. The whole variable domain, filled in from reference TRBV11-3 and TRBJ2-2, reads EAGVVQSPRYKIIEKKQPVAFWCNPISGHNTLYWYLQNLGQGPELLIRYENEEAVDDSQLPKDRFSAERLKGVDSTLKIQPAELGDSAVYLCASSLGELFFGEGSRLTVL.

This chain uses TRBV18 with TRBJ1-1; D remains ambiguous. The CDR3 is 13 amino acids. V was trimmed by 2 bases and J by 9 bases, leaving 13 bases between them. The germline gives CDR1 KGHSH, CDR2 LQKENI. The CDR3 here is CASSPTPGAQAFF. In nucleotides, the CDR3 is TGTGCCAGCTCACCAACCCCGGGAGCCCAAGCTTTCTTT.

The rearrangement joins TRBV6-6 to TRBJ2-7, with 9 positions matching TRBD1. In germline, CDR1 is MNHNY, CDR2 SVGAGI (reference sequence). V lost 0 bases, J lost 6 bases, and 6 bases stayed unmatched. The CDR3 has 15 residues. CDR3: CASSYSSGTGREQYF. DNA of the CDR3: TGTGCCAGCAGTTACTCGTCCGGGACAGGGCGCGAGCAGTACTTC.

The chain recombines TRBV7-9 with TRBJ2-3, with 8 positions matching TRBD2. The CDR3 consists of 19 residues. CDR1 is SEHNR, CDR2 FQNEAQ, per germline (reference sequence). V lost 1 base and J lost 1; bases outside the gene matches: 13. The CDR3 spells CASSLELWSSGSRTDTQYF. The CDR3, as DNA: TGTGCCAGCAGCTTAGAATTGTGGTCTAGCGGGTCCCGCACAGATACGCAGTATTTT.

This chain joins TRBV6-1 and TRBJ2-7; the match to TRBD2 covers 10 bases. Germline values: CDR1 MNHNS, CDR2 SASEGT. Trimming removed 2 bases from V and 5 bases from J; junction bases left unmatched: 3. This CDR3 contains 14 residues. The CDR3 bases are TGTGCCAGCAGTGAATGGGGACTAGCGAACGAGCAGTACTTC. Its translation: CASSEWGLANEQYF.

The genes are TRBV28 and TRBJ1-1, with a tentative D call TRBD1 (5 bases). V dropped 4 bases and J dropped 1 base, with 16 bases sitting between them. The germline gives CDR1 MDHEN, CDR2 SYDVKM. The CDR3 loop spans 16 amino acids. In DNA, the CDR3 is TGTGCCAGCAGTTCCCCTGGTAGGGGCGGGAACACTGAAGCTTTCTTT. Its protein product is CASSSPGRGGNTEAFF. Variable domain in full (rest from reference TRBV28 and TRBJ1-1): DVKVTQSSRYLVKRTGEKVFLECVQDMDHENMFWYRQDPGLGLRLIYFSYDVKMKEKGDIPEGYSVSREKKERFSLILESASTNQTSMYLCASSSPGRGGNTEAFFGQGTRLTVV.

The V call is TRBV2, the J call TRBJ2-5; TRBD2 matches at 9 bases. Trimming removed 0 bases from V and 3 bases from J; junction bases left unmatched: 8. This CDR3 is 17 amino acids long. The germline CDR1 and CDR2 sequences are SNHLY and FYNNEI. The CDR3 is CASSEALLAGVEETQYF. The CDR3 bases are TGTGCCAGCAGTGAAGCGCTATTAGCGGGAGTAGAAGAGACCCAGTACTTC.

This clone was seen just once. The chain couples TRBV28 to TRBJ1-5; no firm D call. The CDR3 covers 18 residues. V lost 1 base to trimming and J lost 7 bases, with 23 bases between them. Germline V CDR1 and CDR2: MDHEN, SYDVKM. CDR3 in DNA: TGTGCCAGCAGTTTATTAACAAAAGGGCAGGTGGGCTGGCAGCCCCAGCATTTT. Translated: CASSLLTKGQVGWQPQHF.

The V call is TRBV6-1, the J call TRBJ2-3, with D unresolved. From germline, CDR1 is MNHNS and CDR2 SASEGT. Between the trimmed V and J ends, which lost 4 bases and 1 base, there was a span of 12 bases. This CDR3 has 15 residues. The CDR3 protein is CASSGNRVGTDTQYF. The CDR3 bases are TGTGCCAGCAGTGGGAATAGGGTGGGCACAGATACGCAGTATTTT.

The V and J genes are TRBV18 and TRBJ2-5; a possible D gene is TRBD2 (5 bases). V lost 2 bases, J lost 5 bases, and 12 bases lay in between. This CDR3 region has 14 residues. Germline-derived CDR1 and CDR2 are KGHSH and LQKENI. CDR3 amino acids: CASSPVGSRETQYF. CDR3 in DNA: TGTGCCAGCTCACCAGTGGGGAGTCGGGAGACCCAGTACTTC.

This clone was seen once. The V gene is TRBV6-6, the J gene TRBJ1-5; 9 bases are a match to TRBD1. Germline trimming cut 2 bases from V and 4 bases from J; bases unmatched to any gene: 3. This CDR3 region has 15 residues. Germline CDR1 reads MNHNY; CDR2 reads SVGAGI (reference sequence). DNA of the CDR3: TGTGCCAGCAGTTACGACAGGGGGGTAAATCAGCCCCAGCATTTT. Amino acids: CASSYDRGVNQPQHF.

The chain employs TRBV7-9 and TRBJ1-1; 7 bases line up with TRBD1. Germline CDR1 and CDR2: SEHNR and FQNEAQ (reference sequence). This CDR3 has 15 amino acids. V shed 4 bases, J shed 0 bases, and the junction held 5 bases outside the gene matches. CDR3 DNA sequence: TGTGCCAGCAGCTGGGGACAGTTCATGAACACTGAAGCTTTCTTT. This gives the protein CASSWGQFMNTEAFF.

This clone has just a few counts. CDR3 sequence: CASSLAGGSNSPLHF. The CDR3 DNA reads TGTGCCAGCAGCTTAGCGGGGGGAAGCAATTCACCCCTCCACTTT. The chain employs TRBV7-2 and TRBJ1-6; D possibly corresponds to TRBD1 (5 bases). Germline V CDR1 and CDR2: SGHTA, FQGNSA. Trimming pared 0 bases from V and 7 bases from J, leaving 10 bases between. The CDR3 spans 15 residues.

The V call is TRBV27, the J call TRBJ2-1; 7 nucleotides match TRBD1. The germline CDR1 and CDR2 sequences are MNHEY and SMNVEV (reference sequence). The ends lost 4 bases at V and 4 bases at J; junction bases unmatched: 7. CDR3 size: 15 residues. CDR3 region: CASSSYDRVYNEQFF. For the CDR3, the DNA is TGTGCCAGCAGTTCCTACGACAGGGTTTACAATGAGCAGTTCTTC.

V usage is TRBV6-1 and J usage is TRBJ2-4; 7 positions agree with TRBD1. Germline-derived CDR1 and CDR2 are MNHNS and SASEGT. The V segment lost 4 bases and the J segment 0 bases; nucleotides outside the gene matches: 15. There are 19 residues in the CDR3. CDR3 residues: CASSGYPGQHVIAKNIQYF. Here the CDR3 DNA reads TGTGCCAGCAGTGGATACCCGGGACAGCATGTTATAGCCAAAAACATTCAGTACTTC.

This clone was counted once. V usage is TRBV9 and J usage is TRBJ2-3; 9 bases align to TRBD2. Germline V CDR1 and CDR2: SGDLS, YYNGEE. Trimming cost V 0 bases and J 8 bases; bases outside gene matches: 7. The CDR3 runs 15 residues. CDR3 coding DNA: TGTGCCAGCAGCGTAGAGATAGCGGGGGCCAGTACGCAGTATTTT. Translating gives CASSVEIAGASTQYF. The full variable domain, with the rest looked up from reference TRBV9 and TRBJ2-3, is DSGVTQTPKHLITATGQRVTLRCSPRSGDLSVYWYQQSLDQGLQFLIQYYNGEERAKGNILERFSAQQFPDLHSELNLSSLELGDSALYFCASSVEIAGASTQYFGPGTRLTVL.

This sequence joins TRBV5-1 and TRBJ1-6; possibly TRBD1 for D (5 bases). The germline V gene has CDR1 SGHRS and CDR2 YFSETQ. V lost 8 bases to trimming and J lost 10 bases, with 19 bases between them. The CDR3 contains 14 residues. In DNA form, the CDR3 reads TGCGCCAGTACTCTCGGCAGGGAACGGTCACCCCTCCACTTT. Its translation is CASTLGRERSPLHF.

To note about this clone: Other nucleotide sequences from this sample produce the same CDR3. The chain joins TRBV10-3 to TRBJ1-2; perhaps TRBD1 as D (6 bases). The CDR3 contains 12 residues. The V gene's germline CDR1 is ENHRY and CDR2 SYGVKD. Trimming stripped 6 bases from V and 6 bases from J, with 11 bases between. The CDR3, as DNA: TGTGCCATCAGGGAAGGGGGAGATGGCTACACCTTC. Translation gives CAIREGGDGYTF.

With respect to this clone: Other DNA sequences in this sample translate to the same CDR3. The chain carries TRBV18 and TRBJ1-1; possibly TRBD1 for D (6 bases). V was shortened by 6 bases and J by 2 bases, with 10 bases between the two germline ends. The CDR3 loop spans 13 amino acids. Germline V gene data show CDR1 as KGHSH and CDR2 as LQKENI. In DNA, the CDR3 is TGTGCCAGCTCGCCAGGGACAAACACTGAAGCTTTCTTT. This encodes CASSPGTNTEAFF. Variable domain in full (rest from reference TRBV18 and TRBJ1-1): NAGVMQNPRHLVRRRGQEARLRCSPMKGHSHVYWYRQLPEEGLKFMVYLQKENIIDESGMPKERFSAEFPKEGPSILRIQQVVRGDSAAYFCASSPGTNTEAFFGQGTRLTVV.

The chain employs TRBV7-2 and TRBJ1-1; tentative D call: TRBD1 (6 bases). Trimming removed 2 bases at V and 4 bases at J, with 14 bases between. Germline V gives CDR1 SGHTA, CDR2 FQGNSA. CDR3 length equals 15 residues. CDR3 residues: CASSLREGGSTEAFF. The CDR3 DNA sequence: TGTGCCAGCAGCTTAAGAGAGGGGGGGAGCACTGAAGCTTTCTTT.

The chain couples TRBV5-1 to TRBJ2-7; 7 bases align to TRBD1. CDR3 length equals 15 residues. V lost 0 bases to trimming and J lost 7 bases; unmatched junction nucleotides: 10. Germline V gene sequence: CDR1 SGHRS, CDR2 YFSETQ. The CDR3 sequence is CASSLGGGAPSEQYF. The CDR3 DNA follows: TGCGCCAGCAGCTTGGGAGGGGGCGCCCCCTCGGAGCAGTACTTC.